This T cell receptor beta chain was observed in a study of blood T cell repertoires in COVID-19. This CDR3 spans 16 amino acids. J gave up 9 bases and V 1 base, and 7 bases lay outside the gene matches. Germline V lookup: CDR1 MGHDK, CDR2 SYGVNS. The data were produced by immunoSEQ multiplex PCR, yet TCRdb's version contains in-frame clones alone and is incomplete. The sample lists around 130,000 clones, 84% occurring once. This clone was observed a handful of times. Sequenced material: peripheral blood. This sequence joins TRBV25-1 and TRBJ1-6; 9 bases fit TRBD1. The receptor's source is a human donor in a cohort sampled during active COVID-19. CDR3 DNA: TGTGCCAGCAGTGAATCCCTTTGGACAGGGGTTTCACCCCTCCACTTT. It yields the protein CASSESLWTGVSPLHF.